The text below deals with one TCR beta chain. This sample was included in a study of technical replicates of blood from four donors. Germline values: CDR1 MGHRA, CDR2 YSYEKL. CDR3 length: 16 residues. Germline trimming cut 6 bases from V and 8 bases from J; bases unmatched to any gene: 13. TCRdb's table, derived via immunoSEQ multiplex PCR, lists solely in-frame clones and lacks some. The sample lists tens of thousands of clones, approximately 90% seen once, with 0.35% to 0.45% in the top ten. This sequence originates from a human donor in good health. V and J are TRBV4-1 and TRBJ1-4; 9 bases are a match to TRBD1. Sequencing was done on a sample of T cells isolated from PBMCs. In DNA form, the CDR3 reads TGCGCCAGCAGTAGACGAGCCGGGACAGGGACCGAAAAACTGTTTTTT. It encodes CASSRRAGTGTEKLFF.